Following are 26 T cell receptor beta chains from one sample sequenced in a study of T cell repertoires and Cas9 in healthy adults. Libraries were prepared by immunoSEQ multiplex PCR; TCRdb keeps only in-frame clonotypes and omits some of them. The sample shows some 15,000 clones, about 89% of them seen only once. The material sequenced was Tregs (CD4+, CD25+, CD127-, CD137-, CD154-) from PBMCs; culture status not recorded. The receptor source for this set is a human donor in good health.

The chain combines TRBV6-1 with TRBJ1-1, with TRBD1 as a possible D gene (6 bases). The CDR3 contains 15 residues. Looked up from germline, CDR1 is MNHNS and CDR2 is SASEGT. V lost 6 bases and J 0 bases, leaving 14 bases between the germline ends. The CDR3 reads CASRSQGGMNTEAFF. The CDR3 nucleotides read TGTGCCAGCAGATCCCAAGGGGGTATGAACACTGAAGCTTTCTTT.

The gene calls are TRBV6-1 and TRBJ1-1; D is uncertain. This CDR3 comprises 14 residues. Germline lookup yields CDR1 MNHNS and CDR2 SASEGT. V was cut by 4 bases and J by 0 bases, with 9 bases left in between. CDR3 bases: TGTGCCAGCAGTGTAGCCGGATTGAACACTGAAGCTTTCTTT. Encoded protein: CASSVAGLNTEAFF.

This clone was picked up one time. The genes are TRBV11-2 and TRBJ1-3; D possibly corresponds to TRBD1 (5 bases). The V end lost 1 base, the J end lost 0 bases, and 16 bases lay between the germline ends. The CDR3 runs to 18 residues. In germline, CDR1 is SGHAT, CDR2 FQNNGV. The CDR3 DNA is TGTGCCAGCAGCTTAGCCCCCAACAGGAGGAGCTCTGGAAACACCATATATTTT. Encoded protein: CASSLAPNRRSSGNTIYF. Complete variable domain (other parts from reference TRBV11-2 and TRBJ1-3): EAGVAQSPRYKIIEKRQSVAFWCNPISGHATLYWYQQILGQGPKLLIQFQNNGVVDDSQLPKDRFSAERLKGVDSTLKIQPAKLEDSAVYLCASSLAPNRRSSGNTIYFGEGSWLTVV.

This rearrangement joins TRBV19 to TRBJ2-5; 8 bases are shared with TRBD1. CDR1 LNHDA and CDR2 SQIVND come from the germline V gene (reference sequence). The ends lost 5 bases at V and 6 bases at J; junction bases unmatched: 8. The CDR3 runs to 14 residues. CDR3: CASSSPGQGKTQYF. Written as DNA, the CDR3 is TGTGCCAGTAGTTCCCCCGGACAGGGAAAGACCCAGTACTTC.

This chain joins TRBV2 and TRBJ2-3; D possibly uses TRBD1 or TRBD2 (5 bases each). V lost 1 base and J 2 bases, leaving 13 bases between the germline ends. This CDR3 has 16 amino acids. Germline CDR1 reads SNHLY; CDR2 reads FYNNEI. The CDR3 sequence is CASSEDWGTDTDTQYF. The DNA of the CDR3 is TGTGCCAGCAGTGAAGACTGGGGGACCGACACAGATACGCAGTATTTT.

V is TRBV6-5 and J is TRBJ2-5, with TRBD1 as a possible D gene (6 bases). CDR3 length equals 14 residues. V was trimmed by 5 bases and J by 2 bases, leaving 12 bases between them. Per germline, CDR1 MNHEY and CDR2 SVGAGI. CDR3: CASSEQDSQETQYF. The CDR3 DNA sequence: TGTGCCAGCAGTGAGCAGGACAGTCAAGAGACCCAGTACTTC.

DNA for the CDR3: TGTGCCAGCAGCCGACGACAGACCTGGGGGGAAAAACTGTTTTTT. This codes for CASSRRQTWGEKLFF. The chain recombines TRBV7-8 with TRBJ1-4; maybe TRBD1 (5 bases). This CDR3 is built from 15 residues. V shed 5 bases and J shed 8 bases, with 18 bases lying between them. Germline V gene lookup returns CDR1 SGHVS and CDR2 FQNEAQ.

This clone was observed a few times. This sequence joins TRBV5-4 and TRBJ2-2; D is ambiguous. V was pared by 2 bases and J by 7 bases, with 6 bases between. The CDR3 extends over 12 amino acids. Per the germline V gene, CDR1 is SGHNT and CDR2 is YYREEE (reference sequence). In DNA form, the CDR3 reads TGTGCCAGCAGCTTTCCTGGCGGGGAGCTGTTTTTT. It translates to CASSFPGGELFF.

V usage is TRBV29-1 and J usage is TRBJ1-1; no reliable D call. Deletions cut 5 bases from V and 0 bases from J, with 16 bases between. Germline CDR1 SQVTM, CDR2 ANQGSEA. CDR3 length equals 15 residues. In nucleotides, the CDR3 is TGCAGCGTTATCTGGTTGGGCCTTCTGAACACTGAAGCTTTCTTT. Amino acids: CSVIWLGLLNTEAFF.

The V gene is TRBV6-5, the J gene TRBJ1-5; 7 nucleotides align to TRBD1. The CDR3 totals 14 residues. Germline CDR1 reads MNHEY; CDR2 reads SVGAGI. Trimming cost V 5 bases and J 8 bases; bases outside gene matches: 9. CDR3 region: CASSNRGGAKPQHF. CDR3 nucleotide sequence: TGTGCCAGCAGTAACCGAGGGGGCGCCAAGCCCCAGCATTTT.

The chain joins TRBV5-1 to TRBJ2-2, with D maybe TRBD2 (5 bases). Trimming stripped 0 bases from V and 2 bases from J, with 5 bases between. Germline assignment: CDR1 SGHRS and CDR2 YFSETQ. The CDR3 spans 14 residues. CDR3 amino acids: CASSLGTNTGELFF. The CDR3 nucleotides read TGCGCCAGCAGCTTGGGGACTAACACCGGGGAGCTGTTTTTT.

The sample holds a few counts of this clone. The chain couples TRBV28 to TRBJ2-1; TRBD2 matches 8 bases. CDR3 length: 18 residues. Germline values: CDR1 MDHEN, CDR2 SYDVKM. V shed 0 bases, J shed 5 bases, and the junction held 12 bases outside the gene matches. The CDR3 loop is CASSLWLLGGATNNEQFF. In DNA form, the CDR3 reads TGTGCCAGCAGTTTATGGCTCCTCGGGGGGGCTACAAACAATGAGCAGTTCTTC.

This chain joins TRBV18 and TRBJ1-2; 7 positions match TRBD1. The CDR3 consists of 16 residues. Germline V gene lookup returns CDR1 KGHSH and CDR2 LQKENI. Unmatched junction bases numbered 6, after V lost 0 bases and J lost 2 bases. The CDR3 nucleotides read TGTGCCAGCTCACCACCTCCGGGACAGCTGAACTATGGCTACACCTTC. Protein product: CASSPPPGQLNYGYTF.

This clone was picked up a small number of times. The chain employs TRBV7-6 and TRBJ1-2; D not resolved. V lost 1 base, J lost 1 base, and 4 bases lay in between. CDR1 is SGHVS and CDR2 is FNYEAQ in the germline V gene. This CDR3 has 13 residues. The chain's CDR3 is CASSLGFNYGYTF. Here the CDR3 DNA reads TGTGCCAGCAGCTTAGGGTTTAACTATGGCTACACCTTC.

The V gene is TRBV5-8, the J gene TRBJ2-5; D possibly corresponds to TRBD2 (5 bases). The CDR3 consists of 13 residues. Germline V gives CDR1 SGHTS, CDR2 YDEGEE. Trimming left V 5 bases short and J 2 bases short, with 10 bases between. The CDR3 nucleotides are TGTGCCAGCAGGGCCAGAGGGCAAGAGACCCAGTACTTC. It yields the protein CASRARGQETQYF.

The chain joins TRBV19 to TRBJ2-3; 12 bases agree with TRBD2. V shed 6 bases and J 9 bases; nucleotides not matched to a gene: 7. CDR1 and CDR2 from the germline V gene are LNHDA and SQIVND (reference sequence). The CDR3 is 14 amino acids. The DNA of the CDR3 is TGTGCCAGTAGACCTCTAGCGGGGGGGTCGACGCAGTATTTT. This translates into CASRPLAGGSTQYF. Combining the CDR3 with reference TRBV19 and TRBJ2-3 gives the whole variable domain DGGITQSPKYLFRKEGQNVTLSCEQNLNHDAMYWYRQDPGQGLRLIYYSQIVNDFQKGDIAEGYSVSREKKESFPLTVTSAQKNPTAFYLCASRPLAGGSTQYFGPGTRLTVL.

The V gene is TRBV2, the J gene TRBJ1-4; D may be TRBD1 (5 bases). The V gene lost 4 bases and the J gene lost 6 bases, with 18 bases spanning the gap. Germline CDR1 is SNHLY and CDR2 is FYNNEI. The CDR3 spans 16 residues. CDR3 DNA sequence: TGTGCCAGCAGTGTTTTGGGGGTTATTGAGGATGAAAAACTGTTTTTT. It translates to CASSVLGVIEDEKLFF.

This chain connects TRBV10-3 to TRBJ1-2, with unresolved D. CDR3 size: 12 residues. Deletions cut 7 bases from V and 3 bases from J, with 9 bases between. Germline CDR1 reads ENHRY; CDR2 reads SYGVKD. The DNA of the CDR3 is TGTGCCATCACCGCGGGAGACTATGGCTACACCTTC. Its protein is CAITAGDYGYTF.

J is TRBJ2-1 and V is TRBV19; 13 bases are a match to TRBD2. V dropped 7 bases and J dropped 7; count of bases not matched to a gene: 7. The length of the CDR3 is 15 residues. CDR1 and CDR2 from the germline V gene are LNHDA and SQIVND (reference sequence). The CDR3 protein is CASTLGLAGTNEQFF. CDR3 bases: TGTGCCAGTACCCTGGGACTAGCGGGGACTAATGAGCAGTTCTTC.

This clone was observed a few times. This chain joins TRBV7-9 and TRBJ1-1; D uncertain. The ends were cut back, 3 bases at V and 1 base at J, with 9 bases in the middle. Germline V gene lookup returns CDR1 SEHNR and CDR2 FQNEAQ (reference sequence). The CDR3 extends over 14 amino acids. CDR3 DNA: TGTGCCAGCAGCTTGGGTCCAGGGAACACTGAAGCTTTCTTT. Its protein is CASSLGPGNTEAFF. The full variable domain, with the rest looked up from reference TRBV7-9 and TRBJ1-1, is DTGVSQNPRHKITKRGQNVTFRCDPISEHNRLYWYRQTLGQGPEFLTYFQNEAQLEKSRLLSDRFSAERPKGSFSTLEIQRTEQGDSAMYLCASSLGPGNTEAFFGQGTRLTVV.

The chain combines TRBV30 with TRBJ1-1; D uncertain. V was cut by 0 bases and J by 4 bases, with 12 bases left in between. Germline loops: CDR1 GTSNPN, CDR2 SVGIG (reference sequence). The CDR3 has 14 residues. CDR3 sequence reads: CAWSVIGVATEAFF. CDR3 sequence (DNA): TGTGCCTGGAGTGTGATCGGGGTGGCCACTGAAGCTTTCTTT.

J is TRBJ2-5 and V is TRBV7-2; 7 bases align to TRBD1. The J call could be wrong; TRBJ2-7 is a better fit for the DNA end. The CDR3 is 16 residues long. Per the germline V gene, CDR1 is SGHTA and CDR2 is FQGNSA. CDR3 loop: CASSLDAVGGRYEQYF. In DNA form, the CDR3 reads TGTGCCAGCAGCTTAGACGCTGTAGGGGGCAGGTACGAGCAGTACTTC.

This chain connects TRBV15 to TRBJ2-7, with a possible D match to TRBD1 (5 bases). The CDR3 extends over 13 amino acids. Trimming took off 0 bases at V and 6 bases at J, with 9 bases between the two ends. Germline values: CDR1 LNHNV, CDR2 YYDKDF (reference sequence). CDR3 DNA sequence: TGTGCCACCAGCAGAGATCTTGGGGCCGAGCAGTACTTC. This sequence encodes CATSRDLGAEQYF.

The gene calls are TRBV11-2 and TRBJ2-5; weak D call: TRBD2 (6 bases). The V and J ends lost 1 base and 4 bases respectively, with 13 bases between them. The CDR3 is 15 amino acids. CDR1 SGHAT and CDR2 FQNNGV come from the germline V gene. The CDR3, as DNA: TGTGCCAGCAGCTTAGCCGGGGGTGAAGGAGAGACCCAGTACTTC. It specifies CASSLAGGEGETQYF.

The J gene is TRBJ1-4, the V gene TRBV7-9; D is perhaps TRBD1 (6 bases). The CDR3 has 16 amino acids. The germline V gene has CDR1 SEHNR and CDR2 FQNEAQ (reference sequence). V was pared by 0 bases and J by 4 bases, with 12 bases between. CDR3 amino acids: CASSLAPGHDNEKLFF. For the CDR3, the DNA is TGTGCCAGCAGCTTAGCCCCGGGACACGATAATGAAAAACTGTTTTTT.

The chain links TRBV6-6 to TRBJ1-2; 8 nucleotides line up with TRBD1. There are 14 residues in the CDR3. The V gene's germline CDR1 is MNHNY and CDR2 SVGAGI (reference sequence). V lost 4 bases, J lost 2 bases, and 3 bases stayed unmatched. The CDR3 is CASSSYRGNYGYTF. The CDR3 DNA reads as TGTGCCAGCAGTTCTTACAGGGGGAACTATGGCTACACCTTC.